One sample yielded the 27 T cell receptor beta chains listed below, sequenced in a study of beta chain features in type 1 diabetes. Expressed TCRB transcripts got sequenced, as all isolated RNA was reverse transcribed. Clones were sequenced by immunoSEQ multiplex PCR, and TCRdb holds only the in-frame ones, with some missing. In the table there are about 930,000 clones, roughly 17% of which are singletons. Sample: naive CD4+ T cells from blood. Receptor source: a woman aged 18-35 years in good health.

The chain carries TRBV6-6 and TRBJ1-2; D may be TRBD1 (5 bases). Germline values: CDR1 MNHNY, CDR2 SVGAGI (reference sequence). Trimming left V 0 bases short and J 5 bases short, with 10 bases between. This CDR3 comprises 14 residues. CDR3 sequence: CASSYSGEGYGYTF. CDR3 in DNA: TGTGCCAGCAGTTACTCGGGCGAGGGGTATGGCTACACCTTC.

In this sample, this clone turned up a few times. The V gene is TRBV5-4, the J gene TRBJ2-1; 10 bases are shared with TRBD2. This CDR3 contains 15 residues. The V gene's germline CDR1 is SGHNT and CDR2 YYREEE (reference sequence). J lost 3 bases, V lost 3 bases, and 3 bases had no gene match. CDR3 loop: CASSSRTSGYNEQFF. CDR3 in DNA: TGTGCCAGCAGCTCCCGGACTAGCGGCTACAATGAGCAGTTCTTC.

This clone turned up a few times. The chain joins TRBV15 to TRBJ2-7; 10 bases map to TRBD2. This CDR3 comprises 15 residues. Per the germline V gene, CDR1 is LNHNV and CDR2 is YYDKDF (reference sequence). The trim removed 3 bases at V and 6 bases at J, leaving 8 bases unmatched. CDR3 protein: CATSSVLAGAGEQYF. The DNA for the CDR3 is TGTGCCACCAGCAGCGTTCTAGCGGGAGCAGGCGAGCAGTACTTC. Based on the CDR3 plus reference TRBV15 and TRBJ2-7, the full variable domain is DAMVIQNPRYQVTQFGKPVTLSCSQTLNHNVMYWYQQKSSQAPKLLFHYYDKDFNNEADTPDNFQSRRPNTSFCFLDIRSPGLGDTAMYLCATSSVLAGAGEQYFGPGTRLTVT.

J is TRBJ2-3 and V is TRBV29-1; 10 positions agree with TRBD2. The CDR3 is 16 amino acids. Germline V lookup: CDR1 SQVTM, CDR2 ANQGSEA. The junction had 8 bases not matched to a gene; V was cut back by 2 bases and J by 3 bases. CDR3 nucleotide sequence: TGCAGCGTTGAAACGCTAGCGGGAGAGGGTACAGATACGCAGTATTTT. It encodes CSVETLAGEGTDTQYF.

This clone occurred many times. The chain links TRBV2 to TRBJ2-4; D might be TRBD1 (6 bases). Trimming stripped 1 base from V and 11 bases from J, with 15 bases between. The CDR3 runs to 14 residues. In germline, CDR1 is SNHLY, CDR2 FYNNEI. CDR3 region: CASSEDRAFGVQYF. The CDR3 DNA follows: TGTGCCAGCAGTGAAGACAGGGCATTCGGCGTTCAGTACTTC. The full variable domain, with the rest looked up from reference TRBV2 and TRBJ2-4, is EPEVTQTPSHQVTQMGQEVILRCVPISNHLYFYWYRQILGQKVEFLVSFYNNEISEKSEIFDDQFSVERPDGSNFTLKIRSTKLEDSAMYFCASSEDRAFGVQYFGAGTRLSVL.

In its sample, this clone was seen a few times. This sequence joins TRBV7-2 and TRBJ2-2; D is possibly TRBD1 or TRBD2 (5 bases each). CDR3 length: 15 residues. Trimming took off 5 bases at V and 4 bases at J, with 14 bases between the two ends. Germline V gives CDR1 SGHTA, CDR2 FQGNSA. Written as DNA, the CDR3 is TGTGCCAGCAGCCCGATGAGGGACGGCACCGGGGAGCTGTTTTTT. Amino acid sequence: CASSPMRDGTGELFF.

The chain combines TRBV9 with TRBJ2-2; 10 nucleotides line up with TRBD1. Losses at the gene ends were 3 bases for V and 4 bases for J; bases not matched to a gene: 3. The CDR3 covers 15 residues. Germline-derived CDR1 and CDR2 are SGDLS and YYNGEE. The CDR3 here is CASSARDRGTGELFF. CDR3 nucleotides: TGTGCCAGCAGCGCTCGGGACAGGGGCACCGGGGAGCTGTTTTTT.

This clone was observed a handful of times. This chain connects TRBV9 to TRBJ2-3, with D uncertain. The V gene's germline CDR1 is SGDLS and CDR2 YYNGEE. There are 12 residues in the CDR3. V shed 4 bases and J shed 5 bases, with 8 bases lying between them. CDR3 coding DNA: TGTGCCAGCAGCTTAGATTTAGATACGCAGTATTTT. Translation: CASSLDLDTQYF.

The chain joins TRBV15 to TRBJ1-1; D gene uncertain. The CDR3 covers 11 residues. V dropped 4 bases and J dropped 8 bases, with 8 bases sitting between them. Germline V gene data show CDR1 as LNHNV and CDR2 as YYDKDF (reference sequence). The DNA for the CDR3 is TGTGCCACCAGCACCGGAACCGAAGCTTTCTTT. The encoded protein is CATSTGTEAFF.

The rearrangement links TRBV28 to TRBJ1-5; 7 bases are a match to TRBD1. CDR3 length equals 15 residues. CDR1 and CDR2 (germline): MDHEN, SYDVKM. Trimming removed 3 bases from V and 0 bases from J; junction bases left unmatched: 2. The CDR3 region has the DNA TGTGCCAGCAGTTTCGGACAGGCTAGCAATCAGCCCCAGCATTTT. Its protein product is CASSFGQASNQPQHF.

J is TRBJ2-5 and V is TRBV5-6; D is possibly TRBD2 (6 bases). The assigned J gene may be wrong: the sequence end matches TRBJ2-7 better. CDR1 SGHDT and CDR2 YYEEEE come from the germline V gene. CDR3 size: 12 residues. For the CDR3, the DNA is TGTGCCAGCAGCCAAGGAGGGTACGAGCAGTACTTC. This gives the protein CASSQGGYEQYF.

In this sample, this clone turned up a few times. The genes are TRBV5-1 and TRBJ2-1; the D gene is possibly TRBD2 (6 bases). Germline V gene data show CDR1 as SGHRS and CDR2 as YFSETQ. V dropped 3 bases and J dropped 9 bases, with 16 bases sitting between them. The CDR3 runs to 14 residues. The CDR3 spells CASSYRDSLFEQFF. CDR3 nucleotide sequence: TGCGCCAGCAGCTACCGGGACTCGCTTTTTGAGCAGTTCTTC.

The V and J genes are TRBV6-6 and TRBJ1-6, with D possibly matching TRBD1 (6 bases). The germline gives CDR1 MNHNY, CDR2 SVGAGI (reference sequence). Between the trimmed V and J ends, which lost 6 bases and 11 bases, there was a span of 17 bases. The CDR3 runs to 14 residues. Here the CDR3 DNA reads TGTGCCAGCAGGCCCCAGGGGTTCGGGACACCCCTCCACTTT. Translation: CASRPQGFGTPLHF.

This clone appeared a few times. V and J are TRBV6-1 and TRBJ1-2, with TRBD1 identical over 7 bases. The junction had 5 bases not matched to a gene; V was cut back by 7 bases and J by 6 bases. From germline, CDR1 is MNHNS and CDR2 SASEGT. This CDR3 region has 12 residues. The CDR3 reads CASNRQGDGYTF. The CDR3 nucleotides are TGTGCCAGCAACCGACAGGGTGATGGCTACACCTTC.

The rearrangement links TRBV10-3 to TRBJ1-3; D unresolved. Germline lookup yields CDR1 ENHRY and CDR2 SYGVKD. Trimming shortened V by 0 bases and J by 5 bases, and 8 bases separated the two germline ends. The CDR3 length is 14 residues. The DNA of the CDR3 is TGTGCCATCAGTGAGTCGGGCCAGAGAAACACCATATATTTT. Translating gives CAISESGQRNTIYF.

The J gene is TRBJ1-1, the V gene TRBV19; TRBD1 agrees at 8 bases. Germline V gene sequence: CDR1 LNHDA, CDR2 SQIVND (reference sequence). J lost 3 bases, V lost 3 bases, and 15 bases had no gene match. This CDR3 has 18 residues. The CDR3 nucleotides read TGTGCCAGTAGTATTAGTCGGCGCAGGGGGCAGGTGTACACTGAAGCTTTCTTT. As protein: CASSISRRRGQVYTEAFF.

The V call is TRBV7-2, the J call TRBJ2-1, with D possibly matching TRBD2 (5 bases). This CDR3 has 15 residues. From germline, CDR1 is SGHTA and CDR2 FQGNSA. V lost 1 base to trimming and J lost 6 bases, with 13 bases between them. The CDR3 coding sequence is TGTGCCAGCAGCTTAGATACGGGAAGCGTCAATGAGCAGTTCTTC. Encoded protein: CASSLDTGSVNEQFF.

The rearrangement links TRBV18 to TRBJ2-5; D gene ambiguous. CDR1 and CDR2 (germline): KGHSH, LQKENI. V was shortened by 0 bases and J by 4 bases, with 12 bases between the two germline ends. This CDR3 is 15 amino acids long. CDR3 DNA sequence: TGTGCCAGCTCACCACCGTTGGGTGGTGGAGAGACCCAGTACTTC. Translated, it gives CASSPPLGGGETQYF.

There are a few counts of this clone. The chain uses TRBV7-2 and TRBJ2-3; 11 nucleotides line up with TRBD2. There are 18 residues in the CDR3. Trimming took 3 bases from V and 7 from J; bases not matched to a gene: 15. CDR1 and CDR2 from the germline V gene are SGHTA and FQGNSA. As DNA, the CDR3 is TGTGCCAGCAGCTTGGGTTTGACTAGCGGGACAACACTTCATACGCAGTATTTT. Protein sequence: CASSLGLTSGTTLHTQYF.

The V gene is TRBV6-5, the J gene TRBJ1-2; D ambiguous. The ends were cut back, 4 bases at V and 8 bases at J, with 20 bases in the middle. CDR1 and CDR2 (germline): MNHEY, SVGAGI. The CDR3 length is 15 residues. The CDR3 region is CASSSLGGARSGYTF. The CDR3 DNA follows: TGTGCCAGCAGTTCTCTCGGAGGCGCTCGTTCGGGCTACACCTTC.

The V and J genes are TRBV19 and TRBJ2-7, with no clear D. The CDR3 has 15 amino acids. Deletions cut 3 bases from V and 0 bases from J, with 12 bases between. Germline assignment: CDR1 LNHDA and CDR2 SQIVND (reference sequence). CDR3 nucleotide sequence: TGTGCCAGTAGTATGGGTCTTTCCAGCTCCTACGAGCAGTACTTC. It codes for CASSMGLSSSYEQYF.

In regard to this clone: Germline is not matched at one junction end, which may reflect a read error. The chain is built from TRBV7-9 and TRBJ2-7; 9 bases fit TRBD1. CDR3 length equals 16 residues. Germline lookup yields CDR1 SEHNR and CDR2 FQNEAQ (reference sequence). DNA for the CDR3: TGTGCCAGCAGGCTTACGAAGGGACAGGGAGTGAACGAGCAGCACTTC. The encoded protein is CASRLTKGQGVNEQHF.

This clone appeared a few times. The gene calls are TRBV14 and TRBJ2-5; D is unclear. The CDR3 totals 15 residues. Trimming left V 3 bases short and J 4 bases short, with 15 bases between. CDR1 is SGHDN and CDR2 is FVKESK in the germline V gene. The CDR3, as DNA: TGTGCCAGCAGCCACGGACCCCGGCTACGAGAGACCCAGTACTTC. It encodes CASSHGPRLRETQYF. The full variable domain, in which reference TRBV14 and TRBJ2-5 provide the parts outside the CDR3, is EAGVTQFPSHSVIEKGQTVTLRCDPISGHDNLYWYRRVMGKEIKFLLHFVKESKQDESGMPNNRFLAERTGGTYSTLKVQPAELEDSGVYFCASSHGPRLRETQYFGPGTRLLVL.

For the CDR3, the DNA is TGCGCCAGCAGTCAATCGAATCGACTGATTAGCAATCAGCCCCAGCATTTT. Translating gives CASSQSNRLISNQPQHF. The chain combines TRBV23-1 with TRBJ1-5; D is undetermined. TRBV23-1 is an ORF for which the function is uncertain. Between the trimmed V and J ends, which lost 0 bases and 0 bases, there was a span of 12 bases. This CDR3 has 17 residues.

This clone was detected only a few times. V usage is TRBV4-2 and J usage is TRBJ1-4, with D possibly being TRBD1 (5 bases). Germline V lookup: CDR1 LGHNA, CDR2 YNFKEQ. With 1 base removed from V and 2 bases from J, the gap between germline ends came to 11 bases. The CDR3 runs 16 residues. The DNA of the CDR3 is TGTGCCAGCAGCCAAGGGCTTCGGGGGACTAATGAAAAACTGTTTTTT. This gives the protein CASSQGLRGTNEKLFF.

The rearrangement joins TRBV5-1 to TRBJ2-3, with 7 bases identical to TRBD1. Germline CDR1 reads SGHRS; CDR2 reads YFSETQ. The length of the CDR3 is 13 residues. With 4 bases clipped from V and 5 bases from J, the junction kept 4 bases outside the gene matches. In nucleotides, the CDR3 is TGCGCCAGCAGCACTTCAGGGGGAGATACGCAGTATTTT. It translates to CASSTSGGDTQYF.

The chain joins TRBV5-4 to TRBJ2-5; D remains ambiguous. The CDR3 runs to 14 residues. Trimming cost V 0 bases and J 1 base, with 7 bases left between them. The V gene's germline CDR1 is SGHNT and CDR2 YYREEE (reference sequence). This CDR3 is CASSLVQTQETQYF. DNA of the CDR3: TGTGCCAGCAGCTTGGTCCAGACCCAAGAGACCCAGTACTTC.